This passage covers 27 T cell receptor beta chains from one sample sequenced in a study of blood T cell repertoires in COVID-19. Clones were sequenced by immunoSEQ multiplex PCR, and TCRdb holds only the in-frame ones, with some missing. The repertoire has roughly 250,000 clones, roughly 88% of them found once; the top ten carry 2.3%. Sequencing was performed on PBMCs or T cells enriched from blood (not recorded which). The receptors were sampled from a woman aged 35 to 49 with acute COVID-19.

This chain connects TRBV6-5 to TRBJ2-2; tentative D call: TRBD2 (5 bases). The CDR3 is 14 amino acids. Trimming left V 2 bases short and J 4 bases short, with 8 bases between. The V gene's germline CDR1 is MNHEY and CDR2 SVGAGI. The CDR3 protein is CASSYDRGTGELFF. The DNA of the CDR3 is TGTGCCAGCAGTTACGACCGGGGCACCGGGGAGCTGTTTTTT.

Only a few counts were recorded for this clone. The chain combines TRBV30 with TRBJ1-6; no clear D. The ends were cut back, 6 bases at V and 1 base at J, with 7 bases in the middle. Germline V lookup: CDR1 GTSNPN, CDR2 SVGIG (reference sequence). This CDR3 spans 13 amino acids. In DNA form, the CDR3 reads TGTGCCTGTGAGAGGTCCTATAATTCACCCCTCCACTTT. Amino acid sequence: CACERSYNSPLHF.

CDR3 sequence reads: CASSLSAGRYTEAFF. As DNA, the CDR3 is TGTGCCAGCAGTTTATCCGCAGGGCGATACACTGAAGCTTTCTTT. The genes are TRBV28 and TRBJ1-1; D is perhaps TRBD1 (5 bases). The CDR3 is 15 residues long. Germline assignment: CDR1 MDHEN and CDR2 SYDVKM. Trimming removed 1 base from V and 3 bases from J, with 12 bases in between.

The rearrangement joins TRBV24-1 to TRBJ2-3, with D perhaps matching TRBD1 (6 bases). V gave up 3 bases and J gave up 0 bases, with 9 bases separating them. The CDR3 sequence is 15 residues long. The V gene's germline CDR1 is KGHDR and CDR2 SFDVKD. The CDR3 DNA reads TGTGCCACCAGTGATCACAGGGTTAGCACAGATACGCAGTATTTT. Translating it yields CATSDHRVSTDTQYF.

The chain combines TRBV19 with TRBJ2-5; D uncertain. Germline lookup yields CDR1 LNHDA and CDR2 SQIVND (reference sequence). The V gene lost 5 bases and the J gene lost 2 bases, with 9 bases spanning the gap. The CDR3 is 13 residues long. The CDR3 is CASSWRDQETQYF. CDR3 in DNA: TGTGCCAGTAGTTGGAGAGATCAAGAGACCCAGTACTTC.

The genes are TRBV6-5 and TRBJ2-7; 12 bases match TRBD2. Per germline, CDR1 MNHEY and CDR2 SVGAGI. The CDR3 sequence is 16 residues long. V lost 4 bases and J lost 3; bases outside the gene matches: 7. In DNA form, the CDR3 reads TGTGCCAGCAGTTCGTGGACTAGCGGGGTGGGCTACGAGCAGTACTTC. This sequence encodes CASSSWTSGVGYEQYF.

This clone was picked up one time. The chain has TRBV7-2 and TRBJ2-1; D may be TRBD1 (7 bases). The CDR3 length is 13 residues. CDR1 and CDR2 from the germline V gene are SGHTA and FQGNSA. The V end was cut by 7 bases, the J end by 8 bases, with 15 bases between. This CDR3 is CASTSPGGHEQFF. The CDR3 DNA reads TGTGCCAGCACCTCACCAGGGGGGCATGAGCAGTTCTTC.

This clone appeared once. CDR3 sequence: CASSLLKDNEQFF. The CDR3 DNA follows: TGTGCCAGCTCCCTACTGAAAGACAATGAGCAGTTCTTC. The rearrangement uses TRBV18 and TRBJ2-1; D not certain. Germline-derived CDR1 and CDR2 are KGHSH and LQKENI. V gave up 6 bases and J gave up 5 bases, with 11 bases separating them. This CDR3 is 13 amino acids long.

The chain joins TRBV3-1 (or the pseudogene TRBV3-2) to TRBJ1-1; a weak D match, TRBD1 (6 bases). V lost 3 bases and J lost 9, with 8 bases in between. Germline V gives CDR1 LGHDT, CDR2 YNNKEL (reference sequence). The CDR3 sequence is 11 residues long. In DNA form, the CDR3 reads TGTGCCAGCAGCCAGGACAGACAAGCTTTCTTT. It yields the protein CASSQDRQAFF.

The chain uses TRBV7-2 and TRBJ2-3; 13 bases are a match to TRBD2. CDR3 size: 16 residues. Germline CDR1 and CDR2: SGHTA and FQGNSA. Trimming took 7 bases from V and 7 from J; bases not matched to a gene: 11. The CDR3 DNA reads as TGTGCCAGCATCAAAAGTGGACTAGCGGGAGCAAATACGCAGTATTTT. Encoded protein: CASIKSGLAGANTQYF.

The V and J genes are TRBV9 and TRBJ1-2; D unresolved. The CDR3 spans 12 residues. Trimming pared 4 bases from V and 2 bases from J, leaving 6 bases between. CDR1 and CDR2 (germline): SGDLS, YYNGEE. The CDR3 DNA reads TGTGCCAGCAGCTGGCCCAACTATGGCTACACCTTC. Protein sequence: CASSWPNYGYTF. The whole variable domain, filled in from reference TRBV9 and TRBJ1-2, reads DSGVTQTPKHLITATGQRVTLRCSPRSGDLSVYWYQQSLDQGLQFLIQYYNGEERAKGNILERFSAQQFPDLHSELNLSSLELGDSALYFCASSWPNYGYTFGSGTRLTVV.

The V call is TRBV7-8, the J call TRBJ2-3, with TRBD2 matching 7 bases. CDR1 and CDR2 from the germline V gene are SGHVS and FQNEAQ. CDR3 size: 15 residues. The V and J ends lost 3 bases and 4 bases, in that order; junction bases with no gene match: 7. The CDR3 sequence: CASSLGGGVSDTQYF. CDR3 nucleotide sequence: TGTGCCAGCAGCTTGGGGGGGGGTGTCTCAGATACGCAGTATTTT.

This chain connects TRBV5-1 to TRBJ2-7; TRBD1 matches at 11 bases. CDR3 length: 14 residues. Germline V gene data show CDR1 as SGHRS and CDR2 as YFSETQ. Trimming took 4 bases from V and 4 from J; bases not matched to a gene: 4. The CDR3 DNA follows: TGCGCCAGCAGCGAAGGGACAGGGGGGTACGAGCAGTACTTC. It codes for CASSEGTGGYEQYF.

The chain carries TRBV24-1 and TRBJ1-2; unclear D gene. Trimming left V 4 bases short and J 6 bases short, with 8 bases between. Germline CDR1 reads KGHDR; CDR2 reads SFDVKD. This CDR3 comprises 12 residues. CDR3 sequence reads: CATSDPSNGYTF. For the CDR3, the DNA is TGTGCCACCAGTGACCCTTCTAATGGCTACACCTTC.

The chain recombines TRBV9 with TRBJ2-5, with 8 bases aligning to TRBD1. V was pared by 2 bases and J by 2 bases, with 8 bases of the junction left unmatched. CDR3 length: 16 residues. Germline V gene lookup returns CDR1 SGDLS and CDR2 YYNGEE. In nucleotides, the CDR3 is TGTGCCAGCAGCGTTACAGGGGGTTTGGGGCAAGAGACCCAGTACTTC. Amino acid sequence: CASSVTGGLGQETQYF.

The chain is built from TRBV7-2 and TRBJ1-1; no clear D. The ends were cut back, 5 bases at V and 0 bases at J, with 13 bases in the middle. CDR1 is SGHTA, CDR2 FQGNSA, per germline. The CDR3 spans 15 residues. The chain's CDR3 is CASSRDILMNTEAFF. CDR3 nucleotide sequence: TGTGCCAGCAGCCGGGATATACTTATGAACACTGAAGCTTTCTTT.

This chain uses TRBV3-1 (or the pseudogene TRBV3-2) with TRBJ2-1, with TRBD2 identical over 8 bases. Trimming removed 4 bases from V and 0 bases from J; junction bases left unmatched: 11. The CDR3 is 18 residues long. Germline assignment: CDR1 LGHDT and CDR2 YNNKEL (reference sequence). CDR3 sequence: CASSPYVAGTTSYNEQFF. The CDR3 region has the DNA TGTGCCAGCAGCCCCTACGTAGCGGGGACTACCTCCTACAATGAGCAGTTCTTC.

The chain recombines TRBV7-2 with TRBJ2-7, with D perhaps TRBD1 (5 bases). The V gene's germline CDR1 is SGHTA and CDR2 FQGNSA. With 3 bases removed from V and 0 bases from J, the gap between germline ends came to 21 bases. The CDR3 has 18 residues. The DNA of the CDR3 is TGTGCCAGCAGCTTTCTGCCTCAGGGCGGTAAAGGCTCCTACGAGCAGTACTTC. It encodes CASSFLPQGGKGSYEQYF. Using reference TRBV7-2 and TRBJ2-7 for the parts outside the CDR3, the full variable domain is GAGVSQSPSNKVTEKGKDVELRCDPISGHTALYWYRQSLGQGLEFLIYFQGNSAPDKSGLPSDRFSAERTGGSVSTLTIQRTQQEDSAVYLCASSFLPQGGKGSYEQYFGPGTRLTVT.

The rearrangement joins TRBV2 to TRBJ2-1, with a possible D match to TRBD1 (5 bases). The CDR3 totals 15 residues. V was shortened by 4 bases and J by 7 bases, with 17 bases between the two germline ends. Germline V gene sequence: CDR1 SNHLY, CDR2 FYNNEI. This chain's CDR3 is CASSGGGEVGNEQFF. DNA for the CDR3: TGTGCCAGCAGTGGGGGCGGAGAAGTTGGAAATGAGCAGTTCTTC.

In DNA, the CDR3 is TGTGCCAGCAGCGAACCGGGACAGGGGACGAATTCACCCCTCCACTTT. It is translated as CASSEPGQGTNSPLHF. This sequence joins TRBV9 and TRBJ1-6; 10 nucleotides match TRBD1. This CDR3 spans 16 amino acids. With V trimmed by 3 bases and J by 7 bases, 7 bases remained unmatched. Germline CDR1 SGDLS, CDR2 YYNGEE.

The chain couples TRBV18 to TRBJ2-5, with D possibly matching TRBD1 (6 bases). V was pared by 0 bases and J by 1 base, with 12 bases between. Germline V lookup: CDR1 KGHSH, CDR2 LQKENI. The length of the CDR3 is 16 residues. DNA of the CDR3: TGTGCCAGCTCACCACCGGGTATGGGGGCCCAAGAGACCCAGTACTTC. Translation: CASSPPGMGAQETQYF. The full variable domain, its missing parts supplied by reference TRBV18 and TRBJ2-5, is NAGVMQNPRHLVRRRGQEARLRCSPMKGHSHVYWYRQLPEEGLKFMVYLQKENIIDESGMPKERFSAEFPKEGPSILRIQQVVRGDSAAYFCASSPPGMGAQETQYFGPGTRLLVL.

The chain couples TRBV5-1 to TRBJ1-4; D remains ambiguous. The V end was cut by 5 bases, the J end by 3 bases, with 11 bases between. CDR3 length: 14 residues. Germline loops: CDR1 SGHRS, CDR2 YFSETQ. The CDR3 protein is CASRLGSANEKLFF. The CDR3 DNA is TGCGCCAGCAGATTAGGTAGCGCTAATGAAAAACTGTTTTTT.

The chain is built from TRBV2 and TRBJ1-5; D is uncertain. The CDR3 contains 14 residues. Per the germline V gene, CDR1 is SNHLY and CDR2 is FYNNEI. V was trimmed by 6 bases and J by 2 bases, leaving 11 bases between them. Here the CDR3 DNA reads TGTGCCAGCAGGAGGGTAGAGGGCAATCAGCCCCAGCATTTT. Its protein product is CASRRVEGNQPQHF.

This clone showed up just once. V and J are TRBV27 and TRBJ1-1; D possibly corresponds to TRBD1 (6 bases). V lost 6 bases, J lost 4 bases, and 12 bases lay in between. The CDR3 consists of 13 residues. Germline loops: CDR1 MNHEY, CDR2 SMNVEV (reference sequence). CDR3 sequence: CASSLHRVTEAFF. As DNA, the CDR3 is TGTGCCAGCAGCCTTCACAGGGTCACTGAAGCTTTCTTT.

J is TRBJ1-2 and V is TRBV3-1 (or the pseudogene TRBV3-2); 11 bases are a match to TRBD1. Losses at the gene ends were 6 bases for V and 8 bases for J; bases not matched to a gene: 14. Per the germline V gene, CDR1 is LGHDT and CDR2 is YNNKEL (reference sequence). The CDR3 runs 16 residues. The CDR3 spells CASSTHTGQGASGYTF. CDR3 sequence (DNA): TGTGCCAGCAGTACTCATACTGGACAGGGGGCGTCCGGCTACACCTTC.

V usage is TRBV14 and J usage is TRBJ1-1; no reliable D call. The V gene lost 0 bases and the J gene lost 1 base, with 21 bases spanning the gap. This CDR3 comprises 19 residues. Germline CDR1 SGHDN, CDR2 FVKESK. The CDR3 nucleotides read TGTGCCAGCAGCCAAGAAAGTTACCTGGCCCAGGCATGGAACACTGAAGCTTTCTTT. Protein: CASSQESYLAQAWNTEAFF.

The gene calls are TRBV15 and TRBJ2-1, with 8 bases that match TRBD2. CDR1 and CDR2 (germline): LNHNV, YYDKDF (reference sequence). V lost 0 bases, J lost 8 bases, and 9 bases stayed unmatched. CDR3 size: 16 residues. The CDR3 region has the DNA TGTGCCACCAGCAGAGATCAGGCGGGGGGCTGGGATGAGCAGTTCTTC. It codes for CATSRDQAGGWDEQFF.